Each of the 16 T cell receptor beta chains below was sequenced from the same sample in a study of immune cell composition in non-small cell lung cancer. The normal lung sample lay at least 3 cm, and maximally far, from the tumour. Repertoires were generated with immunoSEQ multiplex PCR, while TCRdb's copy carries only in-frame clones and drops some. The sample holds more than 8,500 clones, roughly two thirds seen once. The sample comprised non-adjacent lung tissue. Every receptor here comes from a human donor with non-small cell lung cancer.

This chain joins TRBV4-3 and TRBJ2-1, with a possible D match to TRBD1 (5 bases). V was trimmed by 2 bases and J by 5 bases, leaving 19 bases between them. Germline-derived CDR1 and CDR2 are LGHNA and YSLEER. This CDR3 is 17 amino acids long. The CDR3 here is CASSQSARRGLDNEQFF. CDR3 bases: TGCGCCAGCAGCCAATCAGCTCGAAGGGGCCTAGACAATGAGCAGTTCTTC.

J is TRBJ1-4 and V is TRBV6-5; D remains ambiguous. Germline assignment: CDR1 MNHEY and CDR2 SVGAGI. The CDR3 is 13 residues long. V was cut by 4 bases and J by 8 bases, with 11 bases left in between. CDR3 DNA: TGTGCCAGCAGTTCCCAGGAGGGCGAAAAACTGTTTTTT. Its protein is CASSSQEGEKLFF.

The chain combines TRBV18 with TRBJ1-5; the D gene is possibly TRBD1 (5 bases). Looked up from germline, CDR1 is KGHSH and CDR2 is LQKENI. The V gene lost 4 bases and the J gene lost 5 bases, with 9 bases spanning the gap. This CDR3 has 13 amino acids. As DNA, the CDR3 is TGTGCCAGCTCACGGGGGAGGGATCAGCCCCAGCATTTT. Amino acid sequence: CASSRGRDQPQHF.

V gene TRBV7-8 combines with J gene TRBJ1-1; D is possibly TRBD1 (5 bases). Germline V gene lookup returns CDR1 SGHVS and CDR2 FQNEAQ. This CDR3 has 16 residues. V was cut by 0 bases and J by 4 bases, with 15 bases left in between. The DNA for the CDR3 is TGTGCCAGCAGCTTAGCAACCCGACAGAAATCCACTGAAGCTTTCTTT. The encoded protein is CASSLATRQKSTEAFF.

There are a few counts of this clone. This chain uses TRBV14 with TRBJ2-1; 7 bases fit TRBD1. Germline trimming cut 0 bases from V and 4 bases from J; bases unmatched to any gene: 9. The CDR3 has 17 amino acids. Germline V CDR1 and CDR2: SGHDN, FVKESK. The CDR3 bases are TGTGCCAGCAGCCAAGAATCAGGGGGTGTTCGGTACAATGAGCAGTTCTTC. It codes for CASSQESGGVRYNEQFF.

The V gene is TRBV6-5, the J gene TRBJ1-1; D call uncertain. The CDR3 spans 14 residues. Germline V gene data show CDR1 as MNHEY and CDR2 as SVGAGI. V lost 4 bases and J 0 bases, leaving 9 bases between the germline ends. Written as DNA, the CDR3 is TGTGCCAGCAGTTTGTCAAACATGAACACTGAAGCTTTCTTT. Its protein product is CASSLSNMNTEAFF.

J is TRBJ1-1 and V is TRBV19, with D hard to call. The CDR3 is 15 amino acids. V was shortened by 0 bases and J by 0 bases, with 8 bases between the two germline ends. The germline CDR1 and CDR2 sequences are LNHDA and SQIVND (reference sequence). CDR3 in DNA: TGTGCCAGTAGTATAGATCGAGTGATGAACACTGAAGCTTTCTTT. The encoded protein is CASSIDRVMNTEAFF.

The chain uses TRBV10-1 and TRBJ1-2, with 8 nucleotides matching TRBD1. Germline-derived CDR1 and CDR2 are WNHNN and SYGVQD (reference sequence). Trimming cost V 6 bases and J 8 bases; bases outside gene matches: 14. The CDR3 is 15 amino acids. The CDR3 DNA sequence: TGCGCCAGCAGCGGGACAAAGACAGGGGAATTCGGCTACACCTTC. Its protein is CASSGTKTGEFGYTF.

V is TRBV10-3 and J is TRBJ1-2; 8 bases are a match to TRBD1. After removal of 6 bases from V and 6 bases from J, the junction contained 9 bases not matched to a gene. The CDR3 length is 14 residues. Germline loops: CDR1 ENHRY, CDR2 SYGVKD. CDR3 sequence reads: CAISSQTGDDGYTF. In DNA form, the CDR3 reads TGTGCCATCAGCTCCCAGACAGGGGATGATGGCTACACCTTC.

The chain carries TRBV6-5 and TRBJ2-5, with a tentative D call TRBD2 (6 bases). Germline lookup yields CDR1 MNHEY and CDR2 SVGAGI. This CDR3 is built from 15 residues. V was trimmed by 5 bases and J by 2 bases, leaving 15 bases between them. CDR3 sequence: CASSRLETTQETQYF. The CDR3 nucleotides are TGTGCCAGCAGTAGACTAGAGACGACTCAAGAGACCCAGTACTTC.

As DNA, the CDR3 is TGTGCCAGCAGCTCCGGCGGAGGCCGACTCTCTGGAAACACCATATATTTT. Protein product: CASSSGGGRLSGNTIYF. The V call is TRBV7-6, the J call TRBJ1-3, with no clear D. Trimming shortened V by 4 bases and J by 0 bases, and 16 bases separated the two germline ends. CDR1 is SGHVS and CDR2 is FNYEAQ in the germline V gene. The CDR3 runs 17 residues.

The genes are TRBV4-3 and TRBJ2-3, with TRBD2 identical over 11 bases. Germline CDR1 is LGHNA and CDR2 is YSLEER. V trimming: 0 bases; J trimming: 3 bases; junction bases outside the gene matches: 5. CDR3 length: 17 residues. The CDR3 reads CASSQDITSGGTDTQYF. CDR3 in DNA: TGCGCCAGCAGCCAAGATATAACTAGCGGGGGAACAGATACGCAGTATTTT.

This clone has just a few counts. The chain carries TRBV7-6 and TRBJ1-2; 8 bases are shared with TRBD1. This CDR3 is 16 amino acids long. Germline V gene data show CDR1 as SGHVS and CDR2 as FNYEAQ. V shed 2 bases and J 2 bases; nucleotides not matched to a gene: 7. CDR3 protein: CASSLSARGRNYGYTF. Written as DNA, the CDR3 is TGTGCCAGCAGCTTATCGGCCAGGGGGCGCAACTATGGCTACACCTTC.

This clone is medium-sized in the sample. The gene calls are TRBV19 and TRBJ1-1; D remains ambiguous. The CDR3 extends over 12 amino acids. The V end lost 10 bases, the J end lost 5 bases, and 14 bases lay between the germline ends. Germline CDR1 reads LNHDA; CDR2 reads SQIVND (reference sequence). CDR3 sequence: CATTVAGTEAFF. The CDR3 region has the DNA TGTGCCACCACCGTAGCGGGGACTGAAGCTTTCTTT.

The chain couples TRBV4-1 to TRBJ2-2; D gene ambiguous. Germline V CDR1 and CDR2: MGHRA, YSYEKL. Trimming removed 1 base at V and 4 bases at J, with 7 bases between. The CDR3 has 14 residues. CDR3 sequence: CASSQGQATGELFF. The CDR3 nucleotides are TGCGCCAGCAGCCAAGGGCAGGCCACCGGGGAGCTGTTTTTT.

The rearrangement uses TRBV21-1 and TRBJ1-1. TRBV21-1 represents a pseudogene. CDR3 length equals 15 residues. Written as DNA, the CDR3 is TGTGCCAGCAGCAAAGAACTGGGGAGGGGGACTGAAGCTTTCTTT. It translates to CASSKELGRGTEAFF.